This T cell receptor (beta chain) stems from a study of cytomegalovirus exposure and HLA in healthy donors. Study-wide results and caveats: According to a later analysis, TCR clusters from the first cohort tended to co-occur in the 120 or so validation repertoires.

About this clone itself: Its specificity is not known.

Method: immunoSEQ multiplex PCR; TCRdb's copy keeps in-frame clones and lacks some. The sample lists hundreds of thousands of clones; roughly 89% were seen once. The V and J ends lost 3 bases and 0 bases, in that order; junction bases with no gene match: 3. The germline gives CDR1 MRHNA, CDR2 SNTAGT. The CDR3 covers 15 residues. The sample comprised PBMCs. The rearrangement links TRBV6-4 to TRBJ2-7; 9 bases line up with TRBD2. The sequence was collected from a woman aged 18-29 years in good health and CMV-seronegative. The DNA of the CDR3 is TGTGCCAGCAGTGAAGTAGCGGGGGACTCCTACGAGCAGTACTTC. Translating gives CASSEVAGDSYEQYF.